This T cell receptor (beta chain) originates from a study of T cell changes during pregnancy in multiple sclerosis. The CDR3 length is 15 residues. Germline CDR1 SGHNT, CDR2 YYREEE (reference sequence). Trimming left V 5 bases short and J 5 bases short, with 18 bases between. The protocol was immunoSEQ multiplex PCR, while the TCRdb copy is restricted to in-frame clones and leaves out a portion. The top ten hold 0.65% to 0.85% of the sample, which has some 25,000 clones, 70% to 90% seen once. Specimen: CD4+ T cells from peripheral blood mononuclear cells, collected in the first trimester of pregnancy. The chain employs TRBV5-4 and TRBJ2-3, with D perhaps TRBD2 (6 bases). The receptor was derived from a female donor in good health, enrolled as a control in a pregnancy study. The CDR3 sequence is CASSPPGAKRDTQYF. DNA for the CDR3: TGTGCCAGCAGTCCGCCGGGAGCCAAGAGAGATACGCAGTATTTT.